This T cell receptor beta chain derives from a study of blood T cell repertoires in COVID-19. For the study at large: The United States, Italy and Spain were the sources of the acute and convalescent COVID-19 samples. Sources were T cells, B-cell-depleted T cells, or PBMCs; the material itself was cDNA or gDNA.

Germline CDR1 is KGHDR and CDR2 is SFDVKD. The CDR3 is made up of 18 amino acids. V trimming: 4 bases; J trimming: 4 bases; junction bases outside the gene matches: 16. In the authors' methods: Estimates of nucleated cell counts were drawn from the amplification of reference gene primers. Only in-frame clones appear in the TCRdb table, and some are missing; sequencing was by immunoSEQ multiplex PCR. The V and J calls and clone size come from that table; D and trimming were worked out from the DNA. The sample has roughly 100,000 clones; around 79% are singletons. The receptor comes from a woman over 75 with active or convalescent COVID-19. The material sequenced was peripheral blood. The chain has TRBV24-1 and TRBJ2-3, with TRBD2 matching 7 bases. The CDR3 is CATSDLAGVGGSADTQYF. The CDR3 DNA sequence: TGTGCCACCAGTGACCTCGCGGGGGTTGGCGGGAGCGCAGATACGCAGTATTTT.